Shown below are 7 T cell receptor beta chains from a single sample sequenced in a study of blood T cells in healthy people across ages. Using a J-beta primer mix together with a sample-barcoded 5' primer, a second PCR was run for about 7 to 12 cycles. TCRdb itself ran the 5' RACE reads through MiXCR, one entry per CDR3 protein. The repertoire includes 550,000 to 650,000 distinct CDR3 sequences, approximately 30% of them detected once, and 15% to 19% sits in the top ten. Sequencing input: blood. All receptors come from a woman of 80 years or more in good health.

This clonotype was counted at least ten times. V is TRBV6-5 and J is TRBJ2-7; 7 bases match TRBD1. The CDR3 runs to 15 residues. From germline, CDR1 is MNHEY and CDR2 SVGAGI. J lost 2 bases, V lost 6 bases, and 10 bases had no gene match. The CDR3 sequence: CASSRRPTGAYEQYF. The CDR3 DNA is TGTGCCAGCAGCCGGCGCCCTACAGGGGCCTACGAGCAGTACTTC.

This clonotype was counted many times. The gene calls are TRBV7-6 and TRBJ2-7, with D possibly matching TRBD2 (7 bases). The CDR3 runs 14 residues. CDR1 is SGHVS and CDR2 is FNYEAQ in the germline V gene. The ends were cut back, 5 bases at V and 7 bases at J, with 18 bases in the middle. CDR3 nucleotides: TGTGCCAGCAGCCTGGGCCGGGGGGCGGGGGAGCAGTACTTC. Amino acid sequence: CASSLGRGAGEQYF.

This clonotype was counted a few times. This sequence joins TRBV20-1 and TRBJ2-5; 11 bases fit TRBD2. The germline V gene has CDR1 DFQATT and CDR2 SNEGSKA (reference sequence). This CDR3 is built from 15 residues. Trimming cost V 7 bases and J 1 base; bases outside gene matches: 8. The chain's CDR3 is CSVHLAGGSQETQYF. CDR3 in DNA: TGCAGTGTCCACCTAGCGGGGGGCTCCCAAGAGACCCAGTACTTC.

At least ten counts were recorded for this clonotype. The rearrangement joins TRBV7-2 to TRBJ1-5, with 10 bases lining up with TRBD1. Germline loops: CDR1 SGHTA, CDR2 FQGNSA. The CDR3 is 17 amino acids. Trimming removed 5 bases from V and 7 bases from J; junction bases left unmatched: 14. CDR3 sequence reads: CASSHGKRTGGGQPQHF. CDR3 DNA sequence: TGTGCCAGCAGCCACGGCAAAAGGACAGGGGGTGGACAGCCCCAGCATTTT.

This clonotype was seen more than once but under ten times. The V gene is TRBV10-3, the J gene TRBJ1-2, with 9 bases matching TRBD1. Looked up from germline, CDR1 is ENHRY and CDR2 is SYGVKD. The CDR3 is 14 amino acids. V lost 7 bases, J lost 4 bases, and 7 bases stayed unmatched. For the CDR3, the DNA is TGTGCCATCAAGGCCACAGGGGGCAGCTATGGCTACACCTTC. Protein: CAIKATGGSYGYTF.

In this sample, this clonotype turned up many times. This chain connects TRBV20-1 to TRBJ2-1; D may be TRBD1 or TRBD2 (6 bases each). The CDR3 extends over 15 amino acids. Germline V gives CDR1 DFQATT, CDR2 SNEGSKA (reference sequence). Between the trimmed V and J ends, which lost 3 bases and 0 bases, there was a span of 12 bases. CDR3 sequence (DNA): TGCAGTGCTAGCGGGGGCCGTAACTCCTACAATGAGCAGTTCTTC. As protein: CSASGGRNSYNEQFF.

The genes are TRBV29-1 and TRBJ1-1, with D possibly matching TRBD1 (6 bases). This CDR3 comprises 13 residues. V lost 3 bases and J 4 bases, leaving 12 bases between the germline ends. The germline V gene has CDR1 SQVTM and CDR2 ANQGSEA. The CDR3 protein is CSVETGGGTEAFF. The DNA for the CDR3 is TGCAGCGTTGAGACCGGAGGGGGCACTGAAGCTTTCTTT.